This T cell receptor beta chain was retrieved from a study of blood T cell repertoires in COVID-19 (dated by TCRdb to about 2020). Broadly, across the study: Samples covering the acute and convalescent phases of COVID-19 were provided by collaborators in the United States, Italy and Spain. Where available, HLA class I and class II types were obtained from metadata supplied by the sample provider rather than from assay-based typing. The sample metadata nearly always contained a de-identified subject ID, COVID-19 status, age in years and sex. Samples came from the ongoing ImmuneRACE study (first 160 participants) plus 1,254 subjects from 6 global collaborators. A freely available public database, intended as a resource for researchers studying the immune response to SARS-CoV-2, is where the repertoires were released. The material from the prospective study consisted of cDNA or gDNA derived from T cells, B-cell-depleted T cells, or PBMCs. The dataset comprised deeply sampled blood TCRbeta repertoires from subjects exposed to, actively infected with, or recovered from COVID-19. What the study reported, not specific to this receptor: Clinical and demographic metadata were provided uncurated, with the amount varying by source and participant.

TCRbeta CDR3 regions were amplified from genomic DNA by means of the immunoSEQ Assay, a bias-controlled multiplex PCR. The source study handled its data this way. Within the assay, amplification of reference gene primers was used to estimate how many nucleated cells each sample contained. Sequence reads were collapsed and filtered to measure the absolute abundance of every unique TCRbeta CDR3 rearrangement. For each sample, productive Simpson clonality was calculated as the square root of Simpson's diversity index over productive rearrangements. The immuneACCESS repertoire file appears here via TCRdb, limited to in-frame rearrangements. These files lack a portion of the clones; in checked studies, under half of the deficit traces to unresolved V genes, and the cause of the others is not known. V, J and clone size are those of that table, while D and trimming were read from the DNA. For this sample the table gives about 270,000 clones, of which 70% to 90% were detected only once. The ten top clones hold approximately 10% of the sample.

For CDR1 and CDR2, the germline V gene lists SGHAT and FQNNGV. V was cut back by 1 base and J by 5 bases, leaving a gap of 8 bases between them. The CDR3 contains 13 residues, cysteine and phenylalanine counted. Only the CDR3 DNA stays, 39 bases, in frame from base 1. In the case of this clone: The antigen this receptor binds is unknown. Base qualities are not recorded, but no much larger clone differs from it by a single base. At the DNA level, this CDR3 is encoded by other sequences in the same sample as well.

Each collaborating institution followed its own protocols to collect whole blood in K2EDTA tubes. For TCRbeta analysis, collaborator samples were shipped as frozen whole blood, as isolated PBMCs, or as DNA extracted from either sample type. The sequence came from a woman aged 65 to 85 with acute or convalescent COVID-19. Recombination joined TRBV11-2 with TRBJ2-5; 6 matching bases give a weak D call of TRBD2. The sequenced material came from peripheral blood. The sequenced DNA is TGTGCCAGCAGCTTAGGAGGGAGGGAGACCCAGTACTTC. The translation is CASSLGGRETQYF.